This T cell receptor beta chain was found in a study of blood T cells in healthy people across ages. General study results and limits: Correlation between TCR beta diversity and naive T cell percentage was strong.

The CDR3 totals 14 residues. The germline V gene has CDR1 SQVTM and CDR2 ANQGSEA. Trimming pared 6 bases from V and 0 bases from J, leaving 14 bases between. A second PCR, run for 7 to 11 cycles, used a sample-barcoded 5' primer plus a J-beta primer mix. Carrying 12 random nucleotides, a template-switch adaptor labeled each individual cDNA molecule. TCRdb redid the calling of the 5' RACE reads with MiXCR, one entry per CDR3 protein. Of more than 900,000 distinct CDR3 sequences in the sample, about 28% are singletons; the top ten hold roughly 10%. This clonotype was observed once. Its specificity is unknown. Peripheral blood, approximately 10 milliliters per donor, was collected. These sequences were also reported in another study, on T cells of mothers and their children. From that second work: Per 15 ul, 1.5 ug of RNA was used, with all extracted RNA going into cDNA synthesis.

V gene TRBV29-1 combines with J gene TRBJ1-1, with D hard to call. This clonotype was sampled from a woman aged 35 to 49 in good health. Sequencing was performed on blood. The chain's CDR3 is CSVLSLALNTEAFF. The CDR3 bases are TGCAGCGTCCTATCCCTGGCCCTGAACACTGAAGCTTTCTTT.